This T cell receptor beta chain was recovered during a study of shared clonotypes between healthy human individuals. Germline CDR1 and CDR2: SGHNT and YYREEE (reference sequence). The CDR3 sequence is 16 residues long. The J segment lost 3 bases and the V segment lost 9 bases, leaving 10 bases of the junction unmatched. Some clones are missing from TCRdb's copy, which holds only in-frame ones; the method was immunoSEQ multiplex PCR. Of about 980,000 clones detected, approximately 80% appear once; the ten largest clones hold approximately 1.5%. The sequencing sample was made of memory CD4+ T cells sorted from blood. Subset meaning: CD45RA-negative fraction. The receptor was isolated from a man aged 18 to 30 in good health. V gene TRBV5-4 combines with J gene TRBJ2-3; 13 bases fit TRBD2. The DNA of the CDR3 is TGTGCCACCCGGACTAGCGGGAGCGTCGGGACAGATACGCAGTATTTT. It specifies CATRTSGSVGTDTQYF.